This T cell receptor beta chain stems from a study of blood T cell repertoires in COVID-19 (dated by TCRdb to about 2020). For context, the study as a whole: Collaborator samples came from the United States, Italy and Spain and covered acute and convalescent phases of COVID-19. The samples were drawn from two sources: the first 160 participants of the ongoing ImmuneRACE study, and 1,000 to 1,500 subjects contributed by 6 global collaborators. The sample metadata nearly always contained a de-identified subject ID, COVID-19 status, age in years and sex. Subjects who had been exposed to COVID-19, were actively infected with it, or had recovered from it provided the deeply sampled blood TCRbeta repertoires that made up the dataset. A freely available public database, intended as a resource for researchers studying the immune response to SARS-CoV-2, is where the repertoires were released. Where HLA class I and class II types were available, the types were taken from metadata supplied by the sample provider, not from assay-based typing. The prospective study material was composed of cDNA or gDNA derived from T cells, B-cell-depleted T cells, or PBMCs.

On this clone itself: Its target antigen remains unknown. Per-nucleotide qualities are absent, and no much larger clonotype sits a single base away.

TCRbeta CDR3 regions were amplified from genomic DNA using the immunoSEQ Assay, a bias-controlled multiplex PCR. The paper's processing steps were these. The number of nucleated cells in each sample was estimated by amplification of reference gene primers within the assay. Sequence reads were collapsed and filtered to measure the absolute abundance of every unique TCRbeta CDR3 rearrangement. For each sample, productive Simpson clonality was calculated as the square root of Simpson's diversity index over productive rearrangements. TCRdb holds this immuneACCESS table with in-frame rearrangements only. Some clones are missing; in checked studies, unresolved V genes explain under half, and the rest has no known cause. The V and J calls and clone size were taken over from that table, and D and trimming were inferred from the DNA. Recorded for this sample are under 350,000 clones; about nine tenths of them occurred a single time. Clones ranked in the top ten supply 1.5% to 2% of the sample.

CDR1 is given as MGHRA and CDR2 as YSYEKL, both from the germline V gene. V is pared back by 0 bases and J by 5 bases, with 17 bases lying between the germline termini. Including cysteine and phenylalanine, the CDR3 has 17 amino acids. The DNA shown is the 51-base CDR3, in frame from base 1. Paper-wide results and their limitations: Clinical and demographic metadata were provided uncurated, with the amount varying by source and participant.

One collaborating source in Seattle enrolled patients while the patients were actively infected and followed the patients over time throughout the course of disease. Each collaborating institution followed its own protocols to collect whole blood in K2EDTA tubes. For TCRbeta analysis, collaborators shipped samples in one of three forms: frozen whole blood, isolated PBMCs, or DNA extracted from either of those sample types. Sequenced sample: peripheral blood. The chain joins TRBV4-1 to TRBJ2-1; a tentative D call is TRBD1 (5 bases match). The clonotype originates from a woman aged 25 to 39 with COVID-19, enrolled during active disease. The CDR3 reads CASSQDGAGFTHNEQFF. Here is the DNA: TGCGCCAGCAGCCAAGATGGGGCAGGGTTTACGCACAATGAGCAGTTCTTC.